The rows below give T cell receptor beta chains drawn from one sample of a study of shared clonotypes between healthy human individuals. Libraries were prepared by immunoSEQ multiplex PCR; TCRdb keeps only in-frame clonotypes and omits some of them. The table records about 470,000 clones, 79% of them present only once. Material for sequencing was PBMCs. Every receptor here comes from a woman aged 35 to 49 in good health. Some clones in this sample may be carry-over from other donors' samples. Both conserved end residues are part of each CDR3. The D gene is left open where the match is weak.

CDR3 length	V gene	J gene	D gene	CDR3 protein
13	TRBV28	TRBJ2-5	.	CASSFPTRETQYF
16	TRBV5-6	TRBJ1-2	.	CASSLANGAVYHGYTF
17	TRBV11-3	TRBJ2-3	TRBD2	CASSRGLAGGSADTQYF
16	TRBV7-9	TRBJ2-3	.	CASSLVLPGRKDTQYF
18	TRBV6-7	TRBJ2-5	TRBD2	CASSYSKRREGLQETQYF
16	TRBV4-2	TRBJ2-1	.	CASSLTQASSYNEQFF
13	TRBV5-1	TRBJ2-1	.	CASSQDSGDEQFF
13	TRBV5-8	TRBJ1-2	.	CASSFYGIYGYTF
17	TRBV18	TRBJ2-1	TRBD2	CASSPVGTSGSYNEQFF
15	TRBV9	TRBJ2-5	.	CASSVDGALQETQYF
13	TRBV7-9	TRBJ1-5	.	CASSLGGYQPQHF
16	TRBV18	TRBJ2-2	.	CASSRRAETNTGELFF
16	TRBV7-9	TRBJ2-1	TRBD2	CASSLPGRATYNEQFF
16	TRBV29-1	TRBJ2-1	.	CSVGGVVAGSGNEQFF
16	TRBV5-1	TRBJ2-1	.	CASSLELFQSYNEQFF
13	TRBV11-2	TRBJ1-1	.	CASSLERQTEAFF
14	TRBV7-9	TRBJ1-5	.	CASSGGNGNQPQHF
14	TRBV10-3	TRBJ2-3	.	CAISEATRVDTQYF
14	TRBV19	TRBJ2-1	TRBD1	CASAQTGAVSEQFF
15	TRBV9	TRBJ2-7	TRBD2	CASSEGGLAGDEQYF
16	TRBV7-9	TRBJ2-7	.	CASSLWGGQSTYEQYF
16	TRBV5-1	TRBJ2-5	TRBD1	CASSLAGQGSGETQYF
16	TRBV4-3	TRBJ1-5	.	CASSQERGYSNQPQHF
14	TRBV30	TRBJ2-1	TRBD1	CAWTGTGLGNEQFF
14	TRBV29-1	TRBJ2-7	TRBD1	CSVALGTGEEEQYF
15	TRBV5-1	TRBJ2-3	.	CASSSGRASTDTQYF
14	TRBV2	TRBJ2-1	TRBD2	CASSSSGGYNEQFF
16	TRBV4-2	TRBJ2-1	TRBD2	CASSQGTSGSNNEQFF
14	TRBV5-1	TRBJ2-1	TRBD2	CASAVAGAYNEQFF
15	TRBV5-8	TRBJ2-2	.	CASSVGTVGAGELFF
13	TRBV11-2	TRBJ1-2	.	CASAQGLGRGYTF
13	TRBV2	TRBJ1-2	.	CASSADSSYGYTF
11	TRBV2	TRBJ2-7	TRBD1	CASKGAGEQYF
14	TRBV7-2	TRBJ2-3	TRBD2	CASSPGLAGDTQYF
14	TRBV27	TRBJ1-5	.	CASSLRVGNQPQHF
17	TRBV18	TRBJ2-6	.	CASSPRSIITGANVLTF
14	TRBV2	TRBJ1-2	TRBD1	CASRRTGFNYGYTF
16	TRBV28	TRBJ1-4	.	CASSSTSGGRYEKLFF
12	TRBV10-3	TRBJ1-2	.	CAIRKDSGGYTF
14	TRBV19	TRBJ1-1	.	CASSHPGGNTEAFF
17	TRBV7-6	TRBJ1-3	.	CASSLAPAGISGNTIYF
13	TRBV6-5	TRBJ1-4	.	CASSWGAREKLFF